This T cell receptor beta chain came from a study of cytomegalovirus exposure and HLA in healthy donors. Overall study results and limits: The listing of roughly 160 TCR beta chains classed them as cytomegalovirus-associated.

Points on this clone: Its cognate antigen is unknown.

Trimming pared 11 bases from V and 0 bases from J, leaving 17 bases between. CDR1 and CDR2 (germline): SNHLY, FYNNEI. The CDR3 is 15 residues long. The PCR used 60 Vbeta and 13 Jbeta primers. This table comes from immunoSEQ multiplex PCR, and its TCRdb copy is limited to in-frame clones, with some not included. Of about 99,000 clones listed, about 80% were seen once; the top ten hold approximately 5%. Each donor's status was that of a healthy bone marrow donor. This chain joins TRBV2 and TRBJ1-5; D gene unclear. This TCR derives from a young woman in good health and CMV-seropositive. The sample comprised PBMCs. The CDR3 spells CACTASYNSNQPQHF. The CDR3 nucleotides read TGTGCCTGTACCGCAAGCTATAATAGCAATCAGCCCCAGCATTTT. Full variable domain (rest looked up from reference TRBV2 and TRBJ1-5): EPEVTQTPSHQVTQMGQEVILRCVPISNHLYFYWYRQILGQKVEFLVSFYNNEISEKSEIFDDQFSVERPDGSNFTLKIRSTKLEDSAMYFCACTASYNSNQPQHFGDGTRLSIL.